A selection of T cell receptor beta chains follows, all from one sample in a study of T-cell memory formation after mild COVID-19. TCRdb recomputed calls from the 5' RACE reads with MiXCR, one row per CDR3 protein. The sample comprises more than 250,000 distinct CDR3 sequences, over 15% of which are singletons, and under 25% rests with the top ten. Material: PBMCs or a T cell subset sorted from them (not recorded which). These receptors were collected from a man younger than 35 who had mild COVID-19 (a few samples of this study predate the infection). Cell type and time point are not known. Both conserved end residues are part of each CDR3. The D gene is left open where the match is weak. A row's size may be missing; if present it is once, few, many or a size class.

j_call clone_size d_call v_call cdr3_aa cdr3_nt
TRBJ1-1 - - TRBV28 CASSLPRNTEAFF TGTGCCAGCAGTTTACCCCGAAACACTGAAGCTTTCTTT
TRBJ1-5 - - TRBV7-9 CASSEGFYGQPQHF TGTGCCAGCAGCGAGGGCTTTTACGGTCAGCCCCAGCATTTT
TRBJ2-3 - - TRBV6-5 CASSYFLADTQYF TGTGCCAGCAGTTACTTCTTGGCGGATACGCAGTATTTT
TRBJ2-5 - TRBD2 TRBV7-3 CASSRHGRGAGLYQETQYF TGTGCCAGCTCCCGGCATGGGCGGGGGGCCGGACTGTACCAAGAGACCCAGTACTTC
TRBJ1-2 few TRBD1 TRBV4-3 CASSWTGGADGYTF TGCGCCAGCAGCTGGACAGGGGGAGCTGATGGCTACACCTTC
TRBJ1-2 few TRBD1 TRBV20-1 CSAPDRGIYGYTF TGCAGTGCTCCTGACAGGGGGATCTATGGCTACACCTTC
TRBJ1-5 many - TRBV7-8 CASSAQGRGGSNQPQHF TGTGCCAGCAGCGCCCAAGGGCGAGGGGGTAGCAATCAGCCCCAGCATTTT
TRBJ2-1 - - TRBV6-2/TRBV6-3 CASSPGGAGEQFF TGTGCCAGCAGTCCGGGTGGGGCCGGTGAGCAGTTCTTC
TRBJ2-7 - TRBD1 TRBV29-1 CSVGTGIYEQYF TGCAGCGTTGGGACAGGGATCTACGAGCAGTACTTC
TRBJ2-4 many TRBD2 TRBV27 CASSLRIGRGGLVDIQYF TGTGCCAGCAGTTTACGAATCGGGCGGGGGGGTCTTGTCGACATTCAGTACTTC
TRBJ2-3 few TRBD2 TRBV2 CASTGLAGASTDTQYF TGTGCCAGCACCGGACTAGCGGGGGCTAGCACAGATACGCAGTATTTT
TRBJ1-1 - - TRBV4-2 CASSQDIGEGTEAFF TGTGCCAGCAGCCAAGATATCGGGGAGGGGACTGAAGCTTTCTTT
TRBJ1-1 few TRBD1 TRBV5-1 CASSWDRGGTEAFF TGCGCCAGCAGCTGGGACAGGGGTGGAACTGAAGCTTTCTTT
TRBJ2-2 few TRBD2 TRBV12-3/TRBV12-4 CASRGTSGSTGELFF TGTGCCAGCAGGGGGACTAGCGGGTCCACCGGGGAGCTGTTTTTT
TRBJ2-3 - - TRBV20-1 CSARDGTDTQYF TGCAGTGCTAGAGATGGCACAGATACGCAGTATTTT
TRBJ2-7 few - TRBV4-1 CASSQDYPSYEQYF TGCGCCAGCAGCCAAGACTATCCCTCCTACGAGCAGTACTTC
TRBJ2-1 - - TRBV20-1 CSASAQGYNEQFF TGCAGTGCTAGTGCACAGGGCTACAATGAGCAGTTCTTC
TRBJ2-1 few - TRBV4-1 CASSHPMDEQFF TGCGCCAGCAGCCACCCTATGGATGAGCAGTTCTTC
TRBJ2-1 few - TRBV5-6 CASSFGVVGEQFF TGTGCCAGCAGCTTCGGCGTTGTTGGTGAGCAGTTCTTC
TRBJ2-2 few - TRBV28 CASISRTGELFF TGTGCCAGCATTTCGCGGACCGGGGAGCTGTTTTTT
TRBJ1-1 few - TRBV14 CASSPLLGYNTEAFF TGTGCCAGCAGCCCCCTATTGGGATATAACACTGAAGCTTTCTTT
TRBJ2-3 many - TRBV27 CASSLRTPDTDTQYF TGTGCCAGCAGTTTAAGGACTCCTGACACAGATACGCAGTATTTT
TRBJ2-5 - - TRBV7-8 CASSSYPETQYF TGTGCCAGCAGCTCCTACCCAGAGACCCAGTACTTC
TRBJ2-7 - - TRBV20-1 CSAPRAGSSYEQYF TGCAGTGCCCCCCGAGCAGGAAGCTCCTACGAGCAGTACTTC
TRBJ1-3 - TRBD1 TRBV7-2 CASSFAGTGASGNTIYF TGTGCCAGCAGCTTCGCCGGGACAGGGGCCTCTGGAAACACCATATATTTT
TRBJ2-3 few - TRBV24-1 CATGSSTDTQYF TGTGCCACCGGAAGTAGCACAGATACGCAGTATTTT
TRBJ2-2 - - TRBV7-3 CASSLMNTGELFF TGTGCCAGCAGCTTAATGAACACCGGGGAGCTGTTTTTT
TRBJ1-5 - TRBD1 TRBV6-2/TRBV6-3 CASSYVTGGDQPQHF TGTGCCAGCAGTTACGTAACAGGGGGCGATCAGCCCCAGCATTTT
TRBJ1-5 few TRBD1 TRBV4-3 CASSQDLDREFGQRQPQHF TGCGCCAGCAGCCAAGATCTGGACAGGGAGTTCGGTCAGCGTCAGCCCCAGCATTTT
TRBJ2-3 - - TRBV3-1 CASSPYRVSTDTQYF TGTGCCAGCAGCCCCTACAGGGTTAGCACAGATACGCAGTATTTT
TRBJ2-6 few - TRBV7-6 CASSLALQFSGANVLTF TGTGCCAGCAGCTTAGCTCTCCAATTCTCTGGGGCCAACGTCCTGACTTTC
TRBJ2-7 - TRBD1 TRBV18 CASSPGTDPSGQYF TGTGCCAGCTCCCCGGGGACAGACCCCTCGGGGCAGTACTTC
TRBJ1-1 few - TRBV7-9 CASSPLFPSEAFF TGTGCCAGCAGCCCCCTTTTTCCTAGTGAAGCTTTCTTT
TRBJ2-5 - - TRBV11-3 CASSWGAKETQYF TGTGCCAGCAGCTGGGGGGCAAAAGAGACCCAGTACTTC
TRBJ1-1 few TRBD1 TRBV12-3/TRBV12-4 CASSPTGGRTEAFF TGTGCCAGCAGTCCAACAGGGGGAAGGACTGAAGCTTTCTTT
TRBJ2-3 - - TRBV6-1 CASTDWDTQYF TGTGCCAGTACGGACTGGGATACGCAGTATTTT